One sample yielded the 9 T cell receptor beta chains listed below, sequenced in a study of cytomegalovirus exposure and HLA in healthy donors (dated by TCRdb to 2016 to 2017). Library preparation was by the immunoSEQ multiplex PCR assay. TCRdb provides this immuneACCESS table in a form limited to in-frame rearrangements. Some clones are lacking; in checked studies, under half of them reflect an unresolved V gene, and why the rest are absent is not known. This sample lists roughly 270,000 clones; 70% to 90% were detected once. The top ten hold roughly 1% of the sample. The specimen was PBMCs. These TCRs come from a woman younger than 30 in good health and CMV-seronegative.

Only one count was recorded for this clone. This chain joins TRBV19 and TRBJ2-5, with a tentative D call TRBD1 (5 bases). CDR3 size: 13 residues. The germline CDR1 and CDR2 sequences are LNHDA and SQIVND (reference sequence). V lost 6 bases to trimming and J lost 4 bases, with 12 bases between them. CDR3 bases: TGTGCCAGTAGCAGTAGACAGAGAGAGACCCAGTACTTC. Protein: CASSSRQRETQYF.

This rearrangement joins TRBV7-9 to TRBJ2-3, with TRBD1 matching over 7 bases. The V segment lost 5 bases and the J segment 0 bases; nucleotides outside the gene matches: 11. CDR1 SEHNR and CDR2 FQNEAQ come from the germline V gene (reference sequence). CDR3 length: 17 amino acids. CDR3 region: CASSPQTGMISTDTQYF. CDR3 in DNA: TGTGCCAGCAGCCCTCAGACAGGGATGATTAGCACAGATACGCAGTATTTT.

The chain combines TRBV28 with TRBJ2-1; TRBD2 agrees at 9 bases. The J segment lost 5 bases and the V segment lost 2 bases, leaving 10 bases of the junction unmatched. Germline V gene data show CDR1 as MDHEN and CDR2 as SYDVKM. This CDR3 has 17 residues. CDR3: CASSLRLAGNGHNEQFF. CDR3 DNA: TGTGCCAGCAGTTTAAGGCTAGCGGGAAATGGGCACAATGAGCAGTTCTTC.

The chain is built from TRBV6-1 and TRBJ1-5, with 7 bases identical to TRBD1. In germline, CDR1 is MNHNS, CDR2 SASEGT. With 10 bases clipped from V and 7 bases from J, the junction kept 10 bases outside the gene matches. The CDR3 loop spans 13 amino acids. The CDR3 is CATVDREAQPQHF. The CDR3 bases are TGTGCCACCGTTGACAGGGAGGCACAGCCCCAGCATTTT.

The CDR3, as DNA: TGCGCCAGCAGTGAGGGAGGACTAGCGGGAGCCGAGCAGTACTTC. Protein product: CASSEGGLAGAEQYF. The chain links TRBV10-1 to TRBJ2-7, with 13 bases identical to TRBD2. The germline CDR1 and CDR2 sequences are WNHNN and SYGVQD (reference sequence). After removal of 2 bases from V and 6 bases from J, the junction contained 4 bases not matched to a gene. CDR3 length: 15 residues.

V is TRBV13 and J is TRBJ2-7; the match to TRBD1 covers 9 bases. The CDR3 length is 17 residues. J gave up 3 bases and V 5 bases, and 14 bases lay outside the gene matches. Germline V gene lookup returns CDR1 PRHDT and CDR2 FYEKMQ (reference sequence). Here the CDR3 reads CASSLGGTGRTRYEQYF. For the CDR3, the DNA is TGTGCCAGCAGCCTGGGGGGGACAGGGAGGACCCGCTACGAGCAGTACTTC. The variable domain in full, completed from reference TRBV13 and TRBJ2-7, reads AAGVIQSPRHLIKEKRETATLKCYPIPRHDTVYWYQQGPGQDPQFLISFYEKMQSDKGSIPDRFSAQQFSDYHSELNMSSLELGDSALYFCASSLGGTGRTRYEQYFGPGTRLTVT.

This rearrangement joins TRBV7-8 to TRBJ1-2, with 7 bases aligning to TRBD1. This CDR3 spans 14 amino acids. V lost 2 bases to trimming and J lost 5 bases; unmatched junction nucleotides: 5. Germline V gene sequence: CDR1 SGHVS, CDR2 FQNEAQ. This CDR3 is CASSLTGQAYGYTF. The CDR3 DNA reads TGTGCCAGCAGCTTAACAGGACAGGCATATGGCTACACCTTC.

V usage is TRBV7-9 and J usage is TRBJ2-1; 9 bases agree with TRBD2. The CDR3 consists of 15 residues. V trimming: 5 bases; J trimming: 7 bases; junction bases outside the gene matches: 9. Germline values: CDR1 SEHNR, CDR2 FQNEAQ (reference sequence). The CDR3 DNA reads as TGTGCCAGCAGCCCCCGACTAGCGGTTGGGAATGAGCAGTTCTTC. This encodes CASSPRLAVGNEQFF.

The chain uses TRBV6-4 and TRBJ2-1, with unresolved D. The germline gives CDR1 MRHNA, CDR2 SNTAGT. This CDR3 comprises 15 residues. V was clipped by 2 bases and J by 3 bases, with 11 bases between them. The CDR3 nucleotides are TGTGCCAGCAGTGACGGCGGCCGAGACTACAATGAGCAGTTCTTC. Protein product: CASSDGGRDYNEQFF.